This T cell receptor beta chain was found in a study of shared clonotypes between healthy human individuals. Turning to the study itself: Three plates each covered CD4 naive and memory; CD8 naive two, CD8 memory one.

About this clone itself: Its target is not known.

Some clones are missing from TCRdb's copy, which holds only in-frame ones; the method was immunoSEQ multiplex PCR. The sample lists 2,100,000 or so clones; almost 96% were seen once. The CDR3 totals 15 residues. Germline assignment: CDR1 LNHDA and CDR2 SQIVND (reference sequence). The junction had 9 bases not matched to a gene; V was cut back by 3 bases and J by 5 bases. Study-wide results and limits: The sole specimen, blood, was sampled, and tissue repertoires likely differ.

This chain links TRBV19 with TRBJ1-2; 7 nucleotides align to TRBD1. The TCR comes from a man aged 18-30 years in good health. The sequenced sample consisted of naive CD4+ T cells sorted from blood. Subset here: CD45RA+ positively selected. Here the CDR3 reads CASSMLEGAKYGYTF. The CDR3 DNA reads as TGTGCCAGTAGTATGCTAGAGGGGGCAAAGTATGGCTACACCTTC.